One sample yielded the 9 T cell receptor beta chains listed below, sequenced in a study of T-cell reconstitution after alpha-beta-depleted transplantation in children. A TCRbeta library incorporating unique molecular identifiers was prepared. TCRdb analysed the PCR reads with MiXCR anew, one entry per CDR3 protein. The sample carries around 5,000 distinct CDR3 sequences, about 25% recorded once. Sequenced material: PBMCs, mostly from graft donor cells, taken 60 days after TCRalphabeta/CD19-depleted stem cell transplant. These receptors originate from a male patient between 2 and 10 years old who had a stem cell transplant for acute lymphoblastic leukemia, so the T cells may come from the graft donor.

There are many counts of this clonotype. The chain carries TRBV29-1 and TRBJ2-7; D gene ambiguous. Germline V gene sequence: CDR1 SQVTM, CDR2 ANQGSEA. The CDR3 length is 13 residues. With 1 base removed from V and 1 base from J, the gap between germline ends came to 8 bases. The CDR3: CSVEGPTSYEQYF. The CDR3 region has the DNA TGCAGCGTTGAAGGGCCGACATCCTACGAGCAGTACTTC.

By proportion, this clonotype is medium-sized (0.01 to 0.1%). The chain has TRBV4-1 and TRBJ2-2; maybe TRBD2 (6 bases). The CDR3 has 15 amino acids. The V end was cut by 2 bases, the J end by 6 bases, with 13 bases between. Germline CDR1 is MGHRA and CDR2 is YSYEKL. The CDR3 DNA sequence: TGCGCCAGCAGCCAACCGGGACTCACGGCCGGGGAGCTGTTTTTT. As protein: CASSQPGLTAGELFF.

CDR3: CASSPDRIYEQYF. The CDR3 DNA sequence: TGCGCCAGCAGCCCCGACAGAATTTACGAGCAGTACTTC. The chain combines TRBV5-1 with TRBJ2-7; possible D gene TRBD1, 5 bases. Trimming removed 4 bases at V and 4 bases at J, with 12 bases between. CDR3 size: 13 residues. The germline CDR1 and CDR2 sequences are SGHRS and YFSETQ.

This clonotype was recorded many times. The chain couples TRBV13 to TRBJ2-1; 13 nucleotides line up with TRBD2. CDR1 is PRHDT, CDR2 FYEKMQ, per germline (reference sequence). Unmatched junction bases numbered 11, after V lost 5 bases and J lost 10 bases. The CDR3 sequence is 16 residues long. The CDR3 region is CASSAPGLAGLGEQFF. CDR3 DNA: TGTGCCAGCAGCGCTCCGGGACTAGCGGGACTGGGGGAGCAGTTCTTC.

This clonotype was seen ten or more times. The chain is built from TRBV7-9 and TRBJ2-5; perhaps TRBD2 as D (5 bases). This CDR3 is built from 15 residues. Between the trimmed V and J ends, which lost 1 base and 1 base, there was a span of 10 bases. Germline-derived CDR1 and CDR2 are SEHNR and FQNEAQ (reference sequence). Here the CDR3 DNA reads TGTGCCAGCAGCTTAGGAAGTAGCGTCCAAGAGACCCAGTACTTC. Translating gives CASSLGSSVQETQYF.

By its share, this clonotype is medium-sized. CDR3 nucleotide sequence: TGTGCCAGCAGAGAACGTCAGGGGGCTGGCTATGGCTACACCTTC. It is translated as CASRERQGAGYGYTF. The V and J genes are TRBV12-3 or TRBV12-4 and TRBJ1-2; 8 bases map to TRBD1. The CDR3 is 15 amino acids. Trimming took 6 bases from V and 4 from J; bases not matched to a gene: 10.

Many counts were recorded for this clonotype. The V gene is TRBV7-9, the J gene TRBJ2-2; a weak D match, TRBD2 (6 bases). V gave up 6 bases and J gave up 4 bases, with 18 bases separating them. CDR1 and CDR2 from the germline V gene are SEHNR and FQNEAQ (reference sequence). The CDR3 sequence is 16 residues long. The CDR3 sequence is CASRRLGGGSTGELFF. As DNA, the CDR3 is TGTGCCAGCAGGAGACTAGGCGGAGGGAGCACCGGGGAGCTGTTTTTT.

This clonotype was counted many times. The chain employs TRBV20-1 and TRBJ1-2; perhaps TRBD1 as D (6 bases). Germline CDR1 DFQATT, CDR2 SNEGSKA (reference sequence). Trimming cost V 5 bases and J 3 bases, with 13 bases left between them. The CDR3 loop spans 13 amino acids. The DNA for the CDR3 is TGCAGTGCTCAGCAGGGGACCGACTATGGCTACACCTTC. As protein: CSAQQGTDYGYTF.

Relative to its sample, this clonotype is medium-sized. This chain links TRBV6-2 or TRBV6-3 with TRBJ2-7; 12 bases agree with TRBD2. The CDR3 sequence is 15 residues long. V shed 5 bases, J shed 0 bases, and the junction held 2 bases outside the gene matches. Germline V lookup: CDR1 MNHEY, CDR2 SVGEGT. The CDR3 region has the DNA TGTGCCAGCAGTAAGACTAGCGGGAGCTCCTACGAGCAGTACTTC. This codes for CASSKTSGSSYEQYF.